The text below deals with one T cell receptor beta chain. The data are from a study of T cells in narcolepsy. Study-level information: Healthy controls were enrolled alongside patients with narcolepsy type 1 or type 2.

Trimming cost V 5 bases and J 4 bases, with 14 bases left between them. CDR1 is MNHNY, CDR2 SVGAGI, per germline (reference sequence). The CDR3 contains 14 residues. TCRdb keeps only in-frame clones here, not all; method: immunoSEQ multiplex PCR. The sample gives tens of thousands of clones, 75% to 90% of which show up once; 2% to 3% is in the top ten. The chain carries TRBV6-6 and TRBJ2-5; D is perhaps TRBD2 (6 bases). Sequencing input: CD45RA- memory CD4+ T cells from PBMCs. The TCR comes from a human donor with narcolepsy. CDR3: CASSAGPSSETQYF. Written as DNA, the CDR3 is TGTGCCAGCAGTGCGGGACCCTCTTCAGAGACCCAGTACTTC.